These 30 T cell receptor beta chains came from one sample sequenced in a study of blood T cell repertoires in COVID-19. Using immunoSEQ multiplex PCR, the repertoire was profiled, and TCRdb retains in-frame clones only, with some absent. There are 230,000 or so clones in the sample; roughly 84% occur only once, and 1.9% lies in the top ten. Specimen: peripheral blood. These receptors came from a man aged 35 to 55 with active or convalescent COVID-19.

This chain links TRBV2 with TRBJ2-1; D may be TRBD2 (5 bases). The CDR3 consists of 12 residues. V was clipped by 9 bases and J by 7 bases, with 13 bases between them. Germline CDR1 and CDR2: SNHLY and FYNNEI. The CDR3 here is CASWGDRNEQFF. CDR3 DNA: TGTGCCAGTTGGGGAGATCGGAATGAGCAGTTCTTC.

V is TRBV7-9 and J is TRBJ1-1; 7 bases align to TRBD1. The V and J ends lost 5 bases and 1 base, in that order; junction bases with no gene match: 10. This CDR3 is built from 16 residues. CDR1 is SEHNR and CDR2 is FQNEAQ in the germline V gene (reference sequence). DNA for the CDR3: TGTGCCAGCAGCCGCAGTTCCGGGACAGCGAACACTGAAGCTTTCTTT. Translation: CASSRSSGTANTEAFF. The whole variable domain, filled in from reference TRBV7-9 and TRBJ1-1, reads DTGVSQNPRHKITKRGQNVTFRCDPISEHNRLYWYRQTLGQGPEFLTYFQNEAQLEKSRLLSDRFSAERPKGSFSTLEIQRTEQGDSAMYLCASSRSSGTANTEAFFGQGTRLTVV.

The CDR3, as DNA: TGCGCCAGCCGGGGACTAGCGGGGATGGAAGAGACCCAGTACTTC. Protein: CASRGLAGMEETQYF. The chain employs TRBV5-1 and TRBJ2-5, with 13 nucleotides matching TRBD2. From germline, CDR1 is SGHRS and CDR2 YFSETQ. V shed 7 bases and J 3 bases; nucleotides not matched to a gene: 6. The CDR3 is 15 amino acids. Together with reference TRBV5-1 and TRBJ2-5, the CDR3 gives the full variable domain: KAGVTQTPRYLIKTRGQQVTLSCSPISGHRSVSWYQQTPGQGLQFLFEYFSETQRNKGNFPGRFSGRQFSNSRSEMNVSTLELGDSALYLCASRGLAGMEETQYFGPGTRLLVL.

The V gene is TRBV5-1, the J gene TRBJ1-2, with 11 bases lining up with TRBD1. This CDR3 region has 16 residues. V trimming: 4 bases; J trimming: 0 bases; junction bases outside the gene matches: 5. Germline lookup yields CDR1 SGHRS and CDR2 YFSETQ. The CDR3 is CASSTGQGASNYGYTF. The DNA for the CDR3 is TGCGCCAGCAGCACCGGACAGGGGGCTTCTAACTATGGCTACACCTTC.

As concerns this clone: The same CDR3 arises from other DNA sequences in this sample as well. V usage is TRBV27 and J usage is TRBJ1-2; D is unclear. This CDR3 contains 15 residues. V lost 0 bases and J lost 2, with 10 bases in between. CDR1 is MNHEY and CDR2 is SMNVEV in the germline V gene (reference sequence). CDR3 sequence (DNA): TGTGCCAGCAGTTTATCCGGCGGAAACAACTATGGCTACACCTTC. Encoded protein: CASSLSGGNNYGYTF.

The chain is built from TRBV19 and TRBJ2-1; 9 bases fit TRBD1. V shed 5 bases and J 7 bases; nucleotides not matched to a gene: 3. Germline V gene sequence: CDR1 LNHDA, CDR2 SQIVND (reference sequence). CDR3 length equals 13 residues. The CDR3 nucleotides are TGTGCCAGTAGTGCGGACAGGGGAAATGAGCAGTTCTTC. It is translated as CASSADRGNEQFF.

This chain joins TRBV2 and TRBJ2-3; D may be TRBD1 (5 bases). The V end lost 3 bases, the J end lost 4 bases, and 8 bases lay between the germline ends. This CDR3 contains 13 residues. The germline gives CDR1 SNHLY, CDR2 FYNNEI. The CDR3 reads CASSDRVADTQYF. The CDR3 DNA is TGTGCCAGCAGTGACAGGGTAGCAGATACGCAGTATTTT. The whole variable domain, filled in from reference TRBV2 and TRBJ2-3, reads EPEVTQTPSHQVTQMGQEVILRCVPISNHLYFYWYRQILGQKVEFLVSFYNNEISEKSEIFDDQFSVERPDGSNFTLKIRSTKLEDSAMYFCASSDRVADTQYFGPGTRLTVL.

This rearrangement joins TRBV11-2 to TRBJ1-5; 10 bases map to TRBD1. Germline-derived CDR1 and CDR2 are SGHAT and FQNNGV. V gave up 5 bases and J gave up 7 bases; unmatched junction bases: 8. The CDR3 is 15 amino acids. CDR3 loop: CASSRGTGEGQPQHF. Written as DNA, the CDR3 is TGTGCCAGCAGCCGAGGGACAGGGGAAGGGCAGCCCCAGCATTTT.

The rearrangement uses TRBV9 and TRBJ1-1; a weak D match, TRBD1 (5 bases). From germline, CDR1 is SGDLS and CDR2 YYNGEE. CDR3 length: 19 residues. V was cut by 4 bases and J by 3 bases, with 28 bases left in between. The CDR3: CASSSNAGTGLGLDTEAFF. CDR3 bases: TGTGCCAGCAGCAGCAACGCAGGGACTGGCCTTGGTTTGGACACTGAAGCTTTCTTT.

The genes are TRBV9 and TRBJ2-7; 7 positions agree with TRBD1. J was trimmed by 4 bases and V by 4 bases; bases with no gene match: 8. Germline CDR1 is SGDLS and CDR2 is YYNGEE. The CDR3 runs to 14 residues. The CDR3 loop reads CASSPGTALYEQYF. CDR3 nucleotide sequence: TGTGCCAGCAGCCCCGGGACAGCCCTATACGAGCAGTACTTC.

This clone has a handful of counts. The CDR3 DNA is TGTGCCAGCAGCAAAGCACCCCGACCCTGGACAGGCAATCAGCCCCAGCATTTT. Its protein product is CASSKAPRPWTGNQPQHF. V is TRBV21-1 and J is TRBJ1-5; TRBD1, the table's D call, was not compared with the DNA. TRBV21-1 counts as a pseudogene. The CDR3 length is 18 residues.

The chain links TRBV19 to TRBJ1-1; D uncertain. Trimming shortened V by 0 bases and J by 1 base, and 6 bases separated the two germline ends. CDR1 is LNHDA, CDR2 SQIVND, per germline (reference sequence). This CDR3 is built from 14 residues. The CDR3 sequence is CASSIDLGNTEAFF. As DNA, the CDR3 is TGTGCCAGTAGTATAGATCTAGGGAACACTGAAGCTTTCTTT.

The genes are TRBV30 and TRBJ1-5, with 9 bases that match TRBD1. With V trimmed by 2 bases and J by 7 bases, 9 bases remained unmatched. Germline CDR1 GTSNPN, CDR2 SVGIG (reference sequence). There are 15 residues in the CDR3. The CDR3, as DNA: TGTGCCTGGAGTAACGGAGGACAGGGGTCGCAGCCCCAGCATTTT. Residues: CAWSNGGQGSQPQHF. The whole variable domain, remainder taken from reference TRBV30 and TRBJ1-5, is SQTIHQWPATLVQPVGSPLSLECTVEGTSNPNLYWYRQAAGRGLQLLFYSVGIGQISSEVPQNLSASRPQDRQFILSSKKLLLSDSGFYLCAWSNGGQGSQPQHFGDGTRLSIL.

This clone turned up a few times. The CDR3 region is CASSLDTGGASPLHF. DNA for the CDR3: TGTGCCAGCAGCTTGGATACAGGGGGCGCTTCACCCCTCCACTTT. The chain has TRBV5-4 and TRBJ1-6; 9 nucleotides match TRBD1. The CDR3 is 15 amino acids. V shed 0 bases and J 9 bases; nucleotides not matched to a gene: 4. From germline, CDR1 is SGHNT and CDR2 YYREEE (reference sequence).

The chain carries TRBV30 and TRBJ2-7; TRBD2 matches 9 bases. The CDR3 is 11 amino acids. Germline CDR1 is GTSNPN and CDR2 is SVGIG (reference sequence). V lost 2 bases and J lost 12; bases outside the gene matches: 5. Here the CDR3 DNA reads TGTGCCTGGAGTTCGACTAGCGGCATGTACTTC. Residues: CAWSSTSGMYF.

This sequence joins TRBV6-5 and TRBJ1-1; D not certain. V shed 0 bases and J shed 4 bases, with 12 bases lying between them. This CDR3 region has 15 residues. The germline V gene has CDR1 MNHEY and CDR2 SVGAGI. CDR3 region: CASSYSNRGSTEAFF. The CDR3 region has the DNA TGTGCCAGCAGTTACTCGAACCGGGGAAGCACTGAAGCTTTCTTT.

The CDR3 DNA sequence: TGTGCCAGCAGCTCGAGGGGCACAGATACGCAGTATTTT. It specifies CASSSRGTDTQYF. This chain joins TRBV7-3 and TRBJ2-3, with D maybe TRBD2 (5 bases). V was pared by 4 bases and J by 1 base, with 6 bases between. The CDR3 consists of 13 residues. Germline CDR1 and CDR2: SGHTA and FQGTGA.

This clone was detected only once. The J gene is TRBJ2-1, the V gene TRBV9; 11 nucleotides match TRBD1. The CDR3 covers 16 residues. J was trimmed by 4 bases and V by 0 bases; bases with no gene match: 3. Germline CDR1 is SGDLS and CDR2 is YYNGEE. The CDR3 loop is CASSVVGTGGYNEQFF. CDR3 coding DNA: TGTGCCAGCAGCGTAGTAGGGACAGGGGGTTACAATGAGCAGTTCTTC.

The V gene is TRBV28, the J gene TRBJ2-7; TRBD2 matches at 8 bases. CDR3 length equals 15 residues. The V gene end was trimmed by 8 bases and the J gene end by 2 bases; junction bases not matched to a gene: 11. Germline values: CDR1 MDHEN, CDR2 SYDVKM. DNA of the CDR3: TGTGCCAGCGGTACTGGGACTAGGGGTGCCTACGAGCAGTACTTC. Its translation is CASGTGTRGAYEQYF.

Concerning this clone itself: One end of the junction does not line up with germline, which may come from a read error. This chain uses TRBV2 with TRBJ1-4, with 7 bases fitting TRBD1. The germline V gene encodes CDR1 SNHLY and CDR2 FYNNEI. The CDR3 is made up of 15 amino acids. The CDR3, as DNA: TGTGCCAGCACCGGTAGGGACAGAACTTATGAAAAACTGTTTTTT. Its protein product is CASTGRDRTYEKLFF.

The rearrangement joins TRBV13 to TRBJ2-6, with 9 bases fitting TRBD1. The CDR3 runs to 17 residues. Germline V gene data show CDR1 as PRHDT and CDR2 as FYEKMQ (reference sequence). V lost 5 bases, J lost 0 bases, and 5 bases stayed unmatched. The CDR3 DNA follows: TGTGCCAGCAGCCGGGGACAGGGAAGCTCTGGGGCCAACGTCCTGACTTTC. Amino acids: CASSRGQGSSGANVLTF.

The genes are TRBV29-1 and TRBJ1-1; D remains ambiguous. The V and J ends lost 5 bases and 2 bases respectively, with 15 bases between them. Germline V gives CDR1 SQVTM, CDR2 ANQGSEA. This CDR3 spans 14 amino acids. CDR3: CSVHGRTRNTEAFF. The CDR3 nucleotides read TGCAGCGTTCATGGGAGGACCCGAAACACTGAAGCTTTCTTT. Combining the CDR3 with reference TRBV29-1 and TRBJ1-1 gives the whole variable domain SAVISQKPSRDICQRGTSLTIQCQVDSQVTMMFWYRQQPGQSLTLIATANQGSEATYESGFVIDKFPISRPNLTFSTLTVSNMSPEDSSIYLCSVHGRTRNTEAFFGQGTRLTVV.

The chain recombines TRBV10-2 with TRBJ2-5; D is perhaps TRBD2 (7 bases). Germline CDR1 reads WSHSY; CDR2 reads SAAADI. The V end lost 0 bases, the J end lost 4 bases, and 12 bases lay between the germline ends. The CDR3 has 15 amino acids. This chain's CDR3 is CASSESVGGPETQYF. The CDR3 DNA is TGCGCCAGCAGTGAGTCAGTGGGGGGGCCAGAGACCCAGTACTTC.

The CDR3 nucleotides are TGCGCCAGCAGCTCGGCAGGGGGCCCTGCAGAGACCCAGTACTTC. The encoded protein is CASSSAGGPAETQYF. This chain uses TRBV5-1 with TRBJ2-5; TRBD1 aligns across 8 bases. This CDR3 is 15 amino acids long. Germline CDR1 reads SGHRS; CDR2 reads YFSETQ. The V segment lost 3 bases and the J segment 4 bases; nucleotides outside the gene matches: 8.

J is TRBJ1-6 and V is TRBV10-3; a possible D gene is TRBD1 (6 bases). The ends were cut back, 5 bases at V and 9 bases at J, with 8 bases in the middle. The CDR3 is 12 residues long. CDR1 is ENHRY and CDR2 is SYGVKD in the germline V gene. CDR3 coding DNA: TGTGCCATCAGTCCAGGGGTTTCACCCCTCCACTTT. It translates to CAISPGVSPLHF.

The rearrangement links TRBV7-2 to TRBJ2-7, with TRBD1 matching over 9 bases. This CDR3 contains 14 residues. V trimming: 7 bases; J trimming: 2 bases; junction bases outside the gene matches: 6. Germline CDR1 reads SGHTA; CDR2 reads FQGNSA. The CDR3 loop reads CASNIQGATYEQYF. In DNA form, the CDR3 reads TGTGCCAGCAACATACAGGGGGCGACCTACGAGCAGTACTTC.

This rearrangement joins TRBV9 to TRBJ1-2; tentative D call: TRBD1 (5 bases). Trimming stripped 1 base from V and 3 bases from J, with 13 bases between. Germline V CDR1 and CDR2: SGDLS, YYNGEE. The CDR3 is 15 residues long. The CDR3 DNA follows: TGTGCCAGCAGCGTATTGGCCGGGGGTGACTATGGCTACACCTTC. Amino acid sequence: CASSVLAGGDYGYTF.

The CDR3 loop reads CASSNWGGRNTEAFF. The CDR3, as DNA: TGTGCCAGTAGTAATTGGGGGGGCAGAAACACTGAAGCTTTCTTT. The chain couples TRBV19 to TRBJ1-1; maybe TRBD1 (6 bases). The CDR3 length is 15 residues. Trimming left V 4 bases short and J 2 bases short, with 14 bases between. Germline lookup yields CDR1 LNHDA and CDR2 SQIVND (reference sequence).

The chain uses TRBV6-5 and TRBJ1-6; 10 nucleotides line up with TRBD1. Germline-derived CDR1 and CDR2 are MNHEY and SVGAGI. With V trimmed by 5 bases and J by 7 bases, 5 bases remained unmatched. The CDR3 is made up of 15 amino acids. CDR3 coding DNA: TGTGCCAGCAGTCGTCGGGACAGGGGCAATTCACCCCTCCACTTT. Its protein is CASSRRDRGNSPLHF.

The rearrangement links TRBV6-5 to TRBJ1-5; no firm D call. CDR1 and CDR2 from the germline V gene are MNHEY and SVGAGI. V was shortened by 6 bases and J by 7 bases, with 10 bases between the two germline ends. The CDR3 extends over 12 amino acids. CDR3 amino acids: CASSLSRQPQHF. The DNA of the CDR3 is TGTGCCAGCAGCCTAAGTCGGCAGCCCCAGCATTTT.